Presented here are 20 T cell receptor beta chains from one specimen sequenced in a study of read filtering for tumor transcriptome and immune sequencing. Molecular barcoded adaptors covering alpha/delta and beta/gamma chains were used on about 390 ng RNA. In TCRdb, the reads were re-called with MiXCR into one record per CDR3 protein. The repertoire consists of 15,000 to 20,000 distinct CDR3 sequences, with approximately 20% occurring once and the leading ten covering approximately 25%. Source material: a population of CD138-negative cells sorted from bone marrow. All receptors come from a donor at least 40 years old with multiple myeloma.

This clonotype was seen at least ten times. The chain joins TRBV20-1 to TRBJ1-5; 11 positions agree with TRBD1. Trimming at V came to 4 bases and at J to 0 bases, leaving 5 bases not matched to a gene. Germline V gene lookup returns CDR1 DFQATT and CDR2 SNEGSKA (reference sequence). This CDR3 comprises 16 residues. The CDR3 loop is CSAKGQGEVSNQPQHF. The CDR3 bases are TGCAGTGCTAAGGGACAGGGGGAGGTTAGCAATCAGCCCCAGCATTTT.

Of note for this clonotype: At one boundary the junction diverges from the germline segment, which might be a read error. The rearrangement joins TRBV5-4 to TRBJ2-7; 9 bases are shared with TRBD1. CDR1 and CDR2 from the germline V gene are SGHNT and YYREEE (reference sequence). The CDR3 covers 15 residues. The CDR3 nucleotides read TGTGCCAGCAGCCCCGGGACAGGGAACTCCTACGAGCGGTACTTC. It encodes CASSPGTGNSYERYF.

This clonotype was counted at least ten times. V gene TRBV11-3 combines with J gene TRBJ2-1; 11 bases agree with TRBD2. Germline values: CDR1 SGHNT, CDR2 YENEEA. This CDR3 comprises 12 residues. V lost 5 bases and J lost 13; bases outside the gene matches: 4. In DNA form, the CDR3 reads TGTGCCAGCAGCGCGGGACTAGCGGACCAGTTCTTC. It translates to CASSAGLADQFF.

Notes on this clonotype: A read error may be the cause here, since a much bigger clone is one base away. The J gene is TRBJ2-1, the V gene TRBV27, with 7 bases lining up with TRBD2. Trimming took 4 bases from V and 7 from J; bases not matched to a gene: 10. The CDR3 is 15 residues long. CDR1 is MNHEY and CDR2 is SMNVEV in the germline V gene (reference sequence). CDR3 nucleotides: TGTGCCAGCAGTTCGATACTAGCGATTACTAATGAGCAGTTCTTC. Encoded protein: CASSSILAITNEQFF.

This clonotype has ten or more counts. V gene TRBV28 combines with J gene TRBJ2-7; 8 bases fit TRBD2. Losses at the gene ends were 4 bases for V and 5 bases for J; bases not matched to a gene: 4. Germline-derived CDR1 and CDR2 are MDHEN and SYDVKM. The CDR3 totals 13 residues. In DNA, the CDR3 is TGTGCCAGCAGTTCCAGCGGGAGAGACGAGCAGTACTTC. It codes for CASSSSGRDEQYF. The full variable domain, completed using reference TRBV28 and TRBJ2-7, is DVKVTQSSRYLVKRTGEKVFLECVQDMDHENMFWYRQDPGLGLRLIYFSYDVKMKEKGDIPEGYSVSREKKERFSLILESASTNQTSMYLCASSSSGRDEQYFGPGTRLTVT.

This clonotype was found many times. This chain joins TRBV6-6 and TRBJ2-5, with D tentatively TRBD2 (5 bases). The CDR3 spans 14 residues. V was pared by 5 bases and J by 2 bases, with 12 bases between. Germline V CDR1 and CDR2: MNHNY, SVGAGI (reference sequence). CDR3 nucleotides: TGTGCCAGCAGTGGCCAGCGGATACAAGAGACCCAGTACTTC. Protein sequence: CASSGQRIQETQYF.

This clonotype counts as medium-sized. This chain links TRBV20-1 with TRBJ2-1; D unresolved. Looked up from germline, CDR1 is DFQATT and CDR2 is SNEGSKA (reference sequence). This CDR3 spans 12 amino acids. The CDR3 sequence is CRIRTEYNEQFF. CDR3 DNA: TGCAGAATCCGGACGGAGTACAATGAGCAGTTCTTC.

This clonotype was seen repeatedly, ten times or more. The chain recombines TRBV28 with TRBJ2-7; D unresolved. This CDR3 contains 14 residues. Germline loops: CDR1 MDHEN, CDR2 SYDVKM. Trimming pared 4 bases from V and 6 bases from J, leaving 16 bases between. Written as DNA, the CDR3 is TGTGCCAGCAGTTCAGCCTCGATTAGTTTCGAGCAGTACTTC. Protein product: CASSSASISFEQYF.

The chain uses TRBV19 and TRBJ2-5; 12 bases map to TRBD2. This CDR3 spans 16 amino acids. V lost 9 bases and J lost 2; bases outside the gene matches: 10. Germline assignment: CDR1 LNHDA and CDR2 SQIVND (reference sequence). CDR3 DNA: TGTGCCAGGCGGACTAGCGGGAACAGTTGGCAAGAGACCCAGTACTTC. Its protein product is CARRTSGNSWQETQYF.

This clonotype has just a few counts. The junction does not match germline at one end; this may be a read error. The V and J genes are TRBV28 and TRBJ2-7; TRBD2 agrees at 8 bases. Germline V gives CDR1 MDHEN, CDR2 SYDVKM. CDR3 length: 17 amino acids. Here the CDR3 reads CVSSSSSGMHRTYEQYF. The CDR3 DNA reads TGTGTCAGCAGTTCGAGTAGCGGGATGCACCGAACCTACGAGCAGTACTTC.

This clonotype was counted at least ten times. This chain links TRBV29-1 with TRBJ2-1; D is uncertain. The length of the CDR3 is 14 residues. V gave up 4 bases and J gave up 0 bases, with 10 bases separating them. Germline V lookup: CDR1 SQVTM, CDR2 ANQGSEA. The CDR3 sequence is CSVGMYGSYNEQFF. For the CDR3, the DNA is TGCAGCGTTGGTATGTACGGCTCCTACAATGAGCAGTTCTTC.

This clonotype has at least ten counts. The genes are TRBV27 and TRBJ2-3; weak D call: TRBD2 (6 bases). The CDR3 runs 13 residues. V lost 5 bases, J lost 4 bases, and 10 bases lay in between. CDR1 is MNHEY, CDR2 SMNVEV, per germline (reference sequence). CDR3 DNA sequence: TGTGCCAGCAGTGCGGGGAGACCAGATACGCAGTATTTT. Residues: CASSAGRPDTQYF.

This clonotype was seen ten or more times. This chain uses TRBV29-1 with TRBJ2-3; 7 bases align to TRBD2. Germline lookup yields CDR1 SQVTM and CDR2 ANQGSEA. V gave up 0 bases and J gave up 6 bases; unmatched junction bases: 12. This CDR3 region has 16 residues. The CDR3 is CSVEDVAGVGYDTQYF. The CDR3 coding sequence is TGCAGCGTTGAAGATGTTGCGGGAGTAGGTTACGATACGCAGTATTTT.

At least ten counts were recorded for this clonotype. The chain carries TRBV29-1 and TRBJ2-5; TRBD2 matches 11 bases. Germline-derived CDR1 and CDR2 are SQVTM and ANQGSEA. The CDR3 totals 14 residues. J was trimmed by 5 bases and V by 7 bases; bases with no gene match: 9. This chain's CDR3 is CSAEATSGSETQYF. DNA of the CDR3: TGCAGCGCCGAGGCTACTAGCGGGAGTGAGACCCAGTACTTC. Using reference TRBV29-1 and TRBJ2-5 for the parts outside the CDR3, the full variable domain is SAVISQKPSRDICQRGTSLTIQCQVDSQVTMMFWYRQQPGQSLTLIATANQGSEATYESGFVIDKFPISRPNLTFSTLTVSNMSPEDSSIYLCSAEATSGSETQYFGPGTRLLVL.

A note on this clonotype: A read error may be the cause here, since a much bigger clone is one base away. The chain recombines TRBV13 with TRBJ2-3; 7 bases match TRBD2. The ends lost 2 bases at V and 2 bases at J; junction bases unmatched: 10. Germline loops: CDR1 PRHDT, CDR2 FYEKMQ (reference sequence). The length of the CDR3 is 17 residues. CDR3 sequence reads: CASSLRRESCFTDTQYF. The DNA of the CDR3 is TGTGCCAGCAGCTTAAGGCGGGAGTCGTGCTTCACAGATACGCAGTATTTT.

This clonotype has a count of ten or more. The chain employs TRBV29-1 and TRBJ2-7, with a possible D match to TRBD2 (5 bases). Germline CDR1 SQVTM, CDR2 ANQGSEA. The CDR3 is 13 amino acids. The V end lost 6 bases, the J end lost 6 bases, and 18 bases lay between the germline ends. The CDR3 region has the DNA TGCAGCGTCGCCGGACGGGATCGCCGCGAGCAGTACTTC. Protein product: CSVAGRDRREQYF.

This clonotype was observed a few times. A clone one base away is much larger, so this may be a read error. The rearrangement joins TRBV5-1 to TRBJ1-4, with D possibly matching TRBD1 (6 bases). Trimming cost V 0 bases and J 5 bases, with 20 bases left between them. The germline V gene has CDR1 SGHRS and CDR2 YFSETQ. The CDR3 covers 18 residues. Here the CDR3 reads CASSLAPLAVRGNEKLFF. The DNA of the CDR3 is TGCGCCAGCAGCTTGGCACCCCTGGCGGTGAGGGGGAATGAAAAACTGTTTTTT.

This clonotype has at least ten counts. This rearrangement joins TRBV20-1 to TRBJ1-6, with 9 bases aligning to TRBD1. The V gene end was trimmed by 3 bases and the J gene end by 10 bases; junction bases not matched to a gene: 7. This CDR3 comprises 14 residues. CDR1 and CDR2 (germline): DFQATT, SNEGSKA (reference sequence). The CDR3, as DNA: TGCAGTGCTAGTACGGGACAGGGTGGATCACCCCTCCACTTT. Protein sequence: CSASTGQGGSPLHF.

This clonotype rates as medium-sized. The chain is built from TRBV29-1 and TRBJ2-4; 9 bases line up with TRBD2. The V gene's germline CDR1 is SQVTM and CDR2 ANQGSEA. The CDR3 sequence is 15 residues long. The V segment lost 7 bases and the J segment 4 bases; nucleotides outside the gene matches: 11. The CDR3 nucleotides are TGCAGCGCCCGGACTAGCGCCTACTCTAAAAACATTCAGTACTTC. Translation gives CSARTSAYSKNIQYF.

This clonotype was counted at least ten times. The chain is built from TRBV28 and TRBJ1-4; TRBD1 might be the D (6 bases). Germline V gene sequence: CDR1 MDHEN, CDR2 SYDVKM. Deletions cut 1 base from V and 2 bases from J, with 8 bases between. The CDR3 is 15 residues long. The CDR3 is CASSLLGGTNEKLFF. CDR3 sequence (DNA): TGTGCCAGCAGTTTATTGGGGGGCACTAATGAAAAACTGTTTTTT.